The rows below give T cell receptor beta chains drawn from one sample of a study of read filtering for tumor transcriptome and immune sequencing. From the reads, TCRdb called clonotypes with MiXCR, one entry per CDR3 protein. The table lists roughly 130,000 distinct CDR3 sequences, 10% to 15% of them singletons. Sequenced sample: a population of CD138-negative cells sorted from bone marrow. These receptors originate from a donor at least 40 years old with multiple myeloma. Each CDR3 is given with its conserved first and last residue. A D gene is named only where the DNA matches it firmly. Expanded clones get a size class; other rows say once, few or many, or leave the size out.

clone size	CDR3 length	J gene	D gene	V gene	CDR3 DNA	CDR3 protein
many	12	TRBJ2-3	NA	TRBV6-1	TGTGCCAGCAAGATGCAGGGCGAGGCGCAGTATTTT	CASKMQGEAQYF
many	13	TRBJ1-1	NA	TRBV19	TGTGCCAGTAGTACAACAGTGAACACTGAAGCTTTCTTT	CASSTTVNTEAFF
NA	15	TRBJ2-7	NA	TRBV7-8	TGTGCCAGCAGCGACGAAGAGCCCTTGATGGGGGAGCAGTACTTC	CASSDEEPLMGEQYF
NA	16	TRBJ1-5	NA	TRBV19	TGTGCCAGTAGTAGGGAAGGGGGGGCCTCAAATCAGCCCCAGCATTTT	CASSREGGASNQPQHF
many	18	TRBJ2-2	TRBD2	TRBV20-1	TGCAGTGCTAGAGATCGGGCTAGCGGGAGACCTAGGACCGGGGAGCTGTTTTTT	CSARDRASGRPRTGELFF
NA	16	TRBJ2-2	NA	TRBV24-1	TGTGCCACCAGTGACCCCGGACAGACGAACACCGGGGAGCTGTTTTTT	CATSDPGQTNTGELFF
many	15	TRBJ1-4	TRBD1	TRBV4-1	TGCGCCAGCAGCCGGCTGGGACAGCAAAATGAAAAACTGTTTTTT	CASSRLGQQNEKLFF
NA	15	TRBJ2-1	TRBD2	TRBV20-1	TGCAGTACCAGAGATCTACTAGCGGGAACCTATGAGCAGTTCTTC	CSTRDLLAGTYEQFF
many	14	TRBJ2-5	NA	TRBV5-1	TGCGCCAGCAGCGTGGGACCACTCCAAGAGACCCAGTACTTC	CASSVGPLQETQYF
many	14	TRBJ1-5	TRBD1	TRBV7-2	TGTGCCAGCAGCCAAGGGACAGGCAATCAGCCCCAGCATTTT	CASSQGTGNQPQHF
many	13	TRBJ2-3	TRBD2	TRBV20-1	TGCAGTGTCAGACCGGGAGGGAAGGATACGCAGTATTTT	CSVRPGGKDTQYF
many	15	TRBJ2-7	NA	TRBV28	TGTGCCAGCAGTTTAGGGGCCTGGAACTCCTACGAGCAGTACTTC	CASSLGAWNSYEQYF
many	13	TRBJ1-2	NA	TRBV29-1	TGCAGCGTTGGTGCAGGGGATGGCTATGGCTACACCTTC	CSVGAGDGYGYTF
NA	15	TRBJ2-2	TRBD2	TRBV28	TGTGCCAGCAGTTTGGGAGTAGCGGGAGCCGGGGAGCTGTTTTTT	CASSLGVAGAGELFF
many	13	TRBJ2-2	NA	TRBV6-1	TGTGCCAGCAGTGAAAGGACCTTCGGGGGCTTGTTTTTT	CASSERTFGGLFF
many	15	TRBJ1-1	NA	TRBV2	TGTGCCAGCAGTGTGAGAGGGGGGGGGAACACTGAAGCTTTCTTT	CASSVRGGGNTEAFF
many	16	TRBJ2-6	NA	TRBV5-1	TGCGCCAGCAGCTTAACAGGGACCTCTGGGGCCAACGTCCTGACTTTC	CASSLTGTSGANVLTF
many	12	TRBJ1-1	NA	TRBV12-3/TRBV12-4	TGTGCCAGCAGTTTGGTGGGGTTTGAAGCTTTCTTT	CASSLVGFEAFF
NA	11	TRBJ2-3	NA	TRBV7-9	TGTGCCAGCGGCTACACAGATACGCAGTATTTT	CASGYTDTQYF
NA	16	TRBJ2-7	TRBD1	TRBV3-1	TGTGCCAGCGGCCCATCAGGCCGGACAGGCTCCTACGAGCAGTACTTC	CASGPSGRTGSYEQYF
many	14	TRBJ1-5	TRBD1	TRBV5-1	TGCGCCAGCAGCCGGGGGGACAGGAATCAGCCCCAGCATTTT	CASSRGDRNQPQHF
many	14	TRBJ2-2	TRBD2	TRBV11-3	TGTGCCAGCAGCTTTGGACTAGAGGGGGGGGAGCTGTTTTTT	CASSFGLEGGELFF
many	13	TRBJ2-3	TRBD1	TRBV24-1	TGTGCCACCACCCAAGGGGACAGCCATACGCAGTATTTT	CATTQGDSHTQYF
many	14	TRBJ2-3	TRBD2	TRBV20-1	TGCAGTGCTATCGACGGGAGGTCAACAGATACGCAGTATTTT	CSAIDGRSTDTQYF
many	15	TRBJ2-6	NA	TRBV12-3/TRBV12-4	TGTGCCAGCAGGACCTGGGGCTCTGGGGCCAACGTCCTGACTTTC	CASRTWGSGANVLTF
many	15	TRBJ1-1	TRBD1	TRBV7-2	TGTGCCAGCAGCTCAGCAGGGGGATTGAACACTGAAGCTTTCTTT	CASSSAGGLNTEAFF
many	13	TRBJ1-6	NA	TRBV2	TGTGCCAGCGACAACCAACAGAATTCACCCCTCCACTTT	CASDNQQNSPLHF
many	17	TRBJ1-2	TRBD1	TRBV7-9	TGTGCCAGCAGCCCCCGTACAGGACAGGGAATACCCTATGTCTACACCTTC	CASSPRTGQGIPYVYTF
many	17	TRBJ2-1	TRBD2	TRBV5-1	TGCGCCAGCAGCTCCCAACCGAGCGGGGGTGGTTACAATGAGCAGTTCTTC	CASSSQPSGGGYNEQFF
NA	15	TRBJ2-3	NA	TRBV20-1	TGCAGTGCTAGAGTAACGGGGACTAGCACAGATACGCAGTATTTT	CSARVTGTSTDTQYF
few	15	TRBJ2-1	TRBD2	TRBV6-2/TRBV6-3	TGTGCCAGCGGTTGGGAGGGGAGCTCCTACAATGAGCAGTTCTTC	CASGWEGSSYNEQFF
many	14	TRBJ1-5	NA	TRBV28	TGTGCCAGCACCGTCCCCCAAGCGTACCAGCCCCAGCATTTT	CASTVPQAYQPQHF
many	12	TRBJ1-1	TRBD1	TRBV30	TGTGCCTGGAGTAGGGGACAGGGTCTAGCTTTCTTT	CAWSRGQGLAFF
many	14	TRBJ2-7	TRBD2	TRBV20-1	TGCAGTGCTGAGGGGACTAGCGGGACAGGGGAGCAGTACTTC	CSAEGTSGTGEQYF
NA	15	TRBJ2-3	TRBD1	TRBV12-5	TGTGCTAGTGGTTTGACGACAGGGTACCCAGATACGCAGTATTTT	CASGLTTGYPDTQYF
many	16	TRBJ1-1	NA	TRBV12-3/TRBV12-4	TGTGCCAGCAGTTTCTATTTAGGGGGTGGTAACACTGAAGCTTTCTTT	CASSFYLGGGNTEAFF
many	15	TRBJ2-2	NA	TRBV5-1	TGCGCCAGCAGCTTCAGGGGCACGAACACCGGGGAGCTGTTTTTT	CASSFRGTNTGELFF
many	17	TRBJ2-2	TRBD2	TRBV10-3	TGTGCCATCAGTGACTGGGCACTAGCGGGAGAAGCCGGGGAGCTGTTTTTT	CAISDWALAGEAGELFF
NA	15	TRBJ2-3	NA	TRBV7-2	TGTGCCAGCAGCCCCGGTCCCCCGAACACAGATACGCAGTATTTT	CASSPGPPNTDTQYF
many	16	TRBJ2-2	NA	TRBV3-1	TGTGCCAGCAGCCAAGGCAGACCCGCGAACACCGGGGAGCTGTTTTTT	CASSQGRPANTGELFF
many	16	TRBJ2-1	NA	TRBV5-1	TGCGCCAGCAGGCTCCGTTCGGCCAACCCCTACAATGAGCAGTTCTTC	CASRLRSANPYNEQFF
many	12	TRBJ2-5	NA	TRBV7-9	TGTGCCAGCAGCTTAGCGGAGGAGACCCAGTACTTC	CASSLAEETQYF
NA	16	TRBJ2-3	NA	TRBV7-3	TGTGCCAGCAGCTTAAACGGGGTGGCGCTCACAGATACGCAGTATTTT	CASSLNGVALTDTQYF
few	14	TRBJ2-7	NA	TRBV7-9	TGTGCCAGCAGCCCCTTAGCGTTCTCCTACGAGCAGTACTTC	CASSPLAFSYEQYF
many	16	TRBJ2-1	NA	TRBV7-9	TGTGCCAGCAGCTTAGCCGGACTACCCCCGACGGATGAGCAGTTCTTC	CASSLAGLPPTDEQFF
many	15	TRBJ2-3	TRBD2	TRBV7-3	TGTGCCACCCCGAGACTAGCGGAACACACAGATACGCAGTATTTT	CATPRLAEHTDTQYF
many	16	TRBJ2-2	NA	TRBV29-1	TGCAGCGTGGGATCAGGGGCCGGGGTCGCGACCGGGGAGCTGTTTTTT	CSVGSGAGVATGELFF
many	14	TRBJ2-5	NA	TRBV5-1	TGCGCCAGCAGCTTGTCCACGTACGAAGAGACCCAGTACTTC	CASSLSTYEETQYF
many	18	TRBJ2-3	TRBD2	TRBV5-5	TGTGCCAGCAGCTTTCTCTCTAGCGGGAGTGGGGGCACAGATACGCAGTATTTT	CASSFLSSGSGGTDTQYF
many	15	TRBJ2-3	TRBD1	TRBV5-1	TGCGCCAGCAGCTTGGAGGACAGGGGCCCAGATACGCAGTATTTT	CASSLEDRGPDTQYF
many	14	TRBJ1-4	NA	TRBV4-1	TGCGCCAGCAGCCAAGACAGGGTTTATGAAAAACTGTTTTTT	CASSQDRVYEKLFF
NA	17	TRBJ2-3	TRBD2	TRBV6-2/TRBV6-3	TGTGCCAGCAGTTACTCGATTGGGGCTAGCGGACCAGATACGCAGTATTTT	CASSYSIGASGPDTQYF
many	16	TRBJ2-7	NA	TRBV6-5	TGTGCCAGCTCGCCACCTGGGACGGGATTATCCTACGAGCAGTACTTC	CASSPPGTGLSYEQYF
many	11	TRBJ2-7	NA	TRBV7-2	TGTGCCAGCAGCCCCCTCTACGAGCAGTACTTC	CASSPLYEQYF
many	14	TRBJ1-4	TRBD1	TRBV6-6	TGTGCCAGCAGGGAAGACAGGGTAAATGAAAAACTGTTTTTT	CASREDRVNEKLFF
NA	17	TRBJ1-1	NA	TRBV3-1	TGTGCCAGCAGCCCGCATGACTCTTATCGGAGGAACACTGAAGCTTTCTTT	CASSPHDSYRRNTEAFF
few	13	TRBJ1-2	TRBD1	TRBV30	TGTGCCTGGAGTGTTGGACAGGGAGAATGCTACACCTTC	CAWSVGQGECYTF
many	19	TRBJ2-3	TRBD2	TRBV27	TGTGCCAGCAGGAGGCAGGGTTCCACTAGCGCAGCTAGCACAGATACGCAGTATTTT	CASRRQGSTSAASTDTQYF
many	14	TRBJ2-2	TRBD2	TRBV5-1	TGCGCCAGCAGCTCGGGACTATCTCCCGGGGAGCTGTTTTTT	CASSSGLSPGELFF
many	16	TRBJ2-6	TRBD1	TRBV29-1	TGCAGCGTCCTAGGGGGCGCCGACTCTGGGGCCAACGTCCTGACTTTC	CSVLGGADSGANVLTF